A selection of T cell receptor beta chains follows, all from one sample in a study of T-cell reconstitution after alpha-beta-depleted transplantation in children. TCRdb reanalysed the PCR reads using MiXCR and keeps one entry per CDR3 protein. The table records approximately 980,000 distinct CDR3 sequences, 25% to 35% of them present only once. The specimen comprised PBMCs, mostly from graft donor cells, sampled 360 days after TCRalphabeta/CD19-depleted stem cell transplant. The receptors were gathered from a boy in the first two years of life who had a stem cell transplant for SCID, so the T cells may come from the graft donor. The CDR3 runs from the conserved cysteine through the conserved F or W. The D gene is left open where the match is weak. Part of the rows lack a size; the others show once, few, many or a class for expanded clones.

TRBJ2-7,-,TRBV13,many,TGTGCCAGCAGCCCACCAAGTGGCTCCTACGAGCAGTACTTC,CASSPPSGSYEQYF
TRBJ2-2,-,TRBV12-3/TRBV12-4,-,TGTGCCAGCAGTTTAAGGGGTGTGGGGACCACCGGGGAGCTGTTTTTT,CASSLRGVGTTGELFF
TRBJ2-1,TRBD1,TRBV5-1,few,TGCGCCTGCGCCGGGACAGGGGATCCCTACAATGAGCAGTTCTTC,CACAGTGDPYNEQFF
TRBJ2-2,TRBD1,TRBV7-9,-,TGTGCCAGCAGCTCGGACAGGGCCACCGGGGAGCTGTTTTTT,CASSSDRATGELFF
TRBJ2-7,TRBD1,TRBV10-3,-,TGTGCCACCAATGACAGGGCCCCCTACGAGCAGTACTTC,CATNDRAPYEQYF
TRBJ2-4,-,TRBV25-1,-,TGTGCCAGCAGTGAAGGAGGCAGGCCGGAAAACATTCAGTACTTC,CASSEGGRPENIQYF
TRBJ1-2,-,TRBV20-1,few,TGCAGTGCTAGAGGGCCAGGGCGCGACTATGGCTACACCTTC,CSARGPGRDYGYTF
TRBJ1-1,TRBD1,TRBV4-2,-,TGTGCCAGCAGCGGGGTCAGGGGGCGGGACACTGAAGCTTTCTTT,CASSGVRGRDTEAFF
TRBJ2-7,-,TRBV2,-,TGTGCCAGCAGTGACGGCCAGGGGATATACGAGCAGTACTTC,CASSDGQGIYEQYF
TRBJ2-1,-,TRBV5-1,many,TGCGCCAGCAGCCCGGATTGGGTAGCCTCTGAGCAGTTCTTC,CASSPDWVASEQFF
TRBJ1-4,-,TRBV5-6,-,TGTGCCAGCAGCTCTCAGACAGAACTTAATGAAAAACTGTTTTTT,CASSSQTELNEKLFF
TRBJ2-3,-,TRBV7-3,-,TGTGCCAGCAGCCTTCGGGTCAGCAGCCAGGTGGGGTCCACAGATACGCAGTATTTT,CASSLRVSSQVGSTDTQYF
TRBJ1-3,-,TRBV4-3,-,TGCGCCAGCAGCCAAGTAGCAGTTCGAGGGTTATTCTCTGGAAACACCATATATTTT,CASSQVAVRGLFSGNTIYF
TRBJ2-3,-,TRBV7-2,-,TGTGCCAGCAGCTTAGTTCGGGGCGGGGCAGATACGCAGTATTTT,CASSLVRGGADTQYF
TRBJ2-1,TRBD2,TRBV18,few,TGTGCCAGCTCACCACTTTTAGCGGGGTCAAATGAGCAGTTCTTC,CASSPLLAGSNEQFF
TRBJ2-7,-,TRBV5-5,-,TGTGCCAGCAGACCCGGGATAGGGGACCTGTACCCCCCACCCCAGTACTTC,CASRPGIGDLYPPPQYF
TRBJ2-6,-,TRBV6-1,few,TGTGCCAGCAGTGGGCACAGAGGACATTCTGGGGCCAACGTCCTGACTTTC,CASSGHRGHSGANVLTF
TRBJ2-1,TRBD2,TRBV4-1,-,TGCGCCAGCAGCCGTCGACTAGCGGGGGAAAGCGGCGGTGAGCAGTTCTTC,CASSRRLAGESGGEQFF
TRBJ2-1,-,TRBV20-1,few,TGCAGTGCTACTTCCCCGAGTGGAAACTACAATGAGCAGTTCTTC,CSATSPSGNYNEQFF
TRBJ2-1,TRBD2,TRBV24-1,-,TGTGCCACCAGTGAAAGCGGGGGGAACAATGAGCAGTTCTTC,CATSESGGNNEQFF
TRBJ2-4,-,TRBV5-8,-,TGTGCCAGCAGCTTCGGGACTGGCGGGTACATTCAGTACTTC,CASSFGTGGYIQYF
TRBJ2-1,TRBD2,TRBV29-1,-,TGCAGCGTCAAAGTGGGACTAGCGGGGGTTAGCTCCTACAATGAGCAGTTCTTC,CSVKVGLAGVSSYNEQFF
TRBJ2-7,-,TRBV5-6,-,TGTGCCAGCAGCTTGGACAGGGCTTATGCCGAGCAGTACTTC,CASSLDRAYAEQYF
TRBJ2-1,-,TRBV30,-,TGTGCCTGGAGTCACCCCTACAATGAGCAGTTCTTC,CAWSHPYNEQFF
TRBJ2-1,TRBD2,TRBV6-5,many,TGTGCCAGCAGTTCGCCTAGCGGGGTCTCCTACAATGAGCAGTTCTTC,CASSSPSGVSYNEQFF
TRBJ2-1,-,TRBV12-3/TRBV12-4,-,TGTGCCAGCAGTTTAGAGTGGGGCCCGGTCAGCCAGCAGTTCTTC,CASSLEWGPVSQQFF
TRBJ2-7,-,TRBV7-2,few,TGTGCCAGCAGCTTAAAGCATAAGGGGCTCGAGCAGTACTTC,CASSLKHKGLEQYF